The sequence of this TCR beta chain was determined in a study of OX40 agonist ivuxolimab in advanced cancers. About the study as a whole: Ivuxolimab was an agonistic, fully human IgG2 monoclonal antibody directed against OX40 (CD134), a costimulatory receptor. Intravenous ivuxolimab was administered to patients every 2 weeks at six dose levels: 0.01, 0.1, 0.3, 1.5, 3 and 10 mg/kg. Of the roughly 52 patients in dose escalation, some 19 had hepatocellular carcinoma, roughly 15 had melanoma, 9 had renal cell carcinoma and 9 had head and neck cancer. A male proportion of around 81% and a mean age of about 60 years, ranging from roughly 23 to 90, were recorded for the dose-escalation cohort. Patients were allowed to have had prior anti-PD-1, anti-PD-L1 or anti-CTLA-4 therapy, and more than 30% of the dose-escalation patients had previously received checkpoint inhibitors. Partial responses occurred in three dose-escalation patients: two with cutaneous melanoma and one with hepatocellular carcinoma. The point of sequencing TCRbeta in the periphery was to test whether ivuxolimab changed TCR sequence diversity and drove clonal T-cell expansion. The paper covers the monotherapy dose-escalation part of the phase I ivuxolimab trial, which included N = 52 patients.

A distance of 8 bases separates the germline ends of V and J, which lose 4 bases and 0 bases respectively. The germline V gene gives CDR1 as SGDLS and CDR2 as YYNGEE. The CDR3 starts with the cysteine, ends with the phenylalanine, and has 14 residues. Only the CDR3 part of the read is kept: 42 bases, read in frame from the first base. The trial excluded patients who had a history of autoimmune disease or were on systemic immunosuppression. In every dose cohort, peripheral blood was drawn for TCR sequencing at baseline, cycle 4 day 1, and cycle 7 day 1. The samples were drawn from a first-in-human, open-label, multicenter phase I dose-escalation trial of ivuxolimab. Adults with locally advanced or metastatic head and neck squamous cell, hepatocellular, melanoma or renal cell carcinoma were enrolled in the trial. Before TCR sequencing, CD4+ T cells and CD8+ T cells from peripheral blood were sorted into separate populations.

For sequencing of the TCRbeta CDR3 region, genomic DNA was extracted from the sorted cells. TCRbeta CDR3 regions were sequenced using the immunoSEQ Assay. TCRdb's version of the immuneACCESS table is confined to in-frame rearrangements and falls short of the full clone set. An unresolved V gene accounts for under half of the shortfall where checked; the remainder is of unknown origin. Counted in this sample were about 100,000 clones; 90% of them appeared once. Jointly, the top ten make up 0.31% of the sample. General findings and caveats noted by the study authors: Low levels of normalized T-cell clonal expansion were also seen in some nonresponding patients. The antigen specificity of the peripheral T cells that underwent clonal expansion was not determined. At doses from 0.1 to 3.0 mg/kg, clonal expansion was seen in both CD4+ and CD8+ blood T cells between baseline and week 6. In the 0.1-3.0 mg/kg groups, partial responders had among the lowest normalized peripheral clonal expansion, particularly in CD8+ T cells. On average, CD8+ T cells showed more expanded clones than CD4+ T cells after ivuxolimab.

With regard to this clone: Which antigen it targets is not known. Base qualities are not recorded, but no much larger clone differs from it by a single base.

The chain joins TRBV9 to TRBJ1-3; the D segment cannot be called with confidence. The sequencing here drew on CD4+ or CD8+ T cells sorted from blood, taken in a trial of the OX40 agonist ivuxolimab. This clonotype was obtained from an adult with an advanced solid tumor such as melanoma, head and neck, liver or kidney cancer. The CDR3 is CASSRPSSGNTIYF. The sequence in DNA is TGTGCCAGCAGCCGGCCATCCTCTGGAAACACCATATATTTT.